The clone carrying this T cell receptor (beta chain) was counted at least ten times. The V end was cut by 6 bases, the J end by 7 bases, with 25 bases between. This CDR3 is built from 16 residues. In germline, CDR1 is MDHEN, CDR2 SYDVKM. Molecular barcoded adaptors covering alpha/delta and beta/gamma chains were used on around 370 ng RNA. TCRdb ran MiXCR on the reads and lists one entry per CDR3 protein. The table includes under 60,000 distinct CDR3 sequences, around 19% detected once. The sample belongs to a study of read filtering for tumor transcriptome and immune sequencing. Across the study: The cohort had about 16 men and under 15 women aged roughly 47 to 90, mean about 70 years.

The source material was a population of CD138-negative cells sorted from bone marrow. The genes are TRBV28 and TRBJ2-7; tentatively, D is TRBD1 (6 bases). The receptor was isolated from a donor over 35 with multiple myeloma. The CDR3 DNA is TGTGCCAGCAGGCGTCGCACAGGGACGGGTCCTGAAGAGCAGTACTTC. Its translation: CASRRRTGTGPEEQYF.